This entry concerns a single T cell receptor (beta chain). Its antigen is as yet unknown. V gave up 0 bases and J gave up 6 bases, with 10 bases separating them. Looked up from germline, CDR1 is GTSNPN and CDR2 is SVGIG (reference sequence). This CDR3 spans 13 amino acids. Here immunoSEQ multiplex PCR was the method, and the copy in TCRdb shows in-frame clones only, minus some. The sample lists more than 3,000 clones; roughly 84% were seen once. Time point noted: newly diagnosed, previously untreated cHL patient sample. Magnetic negative selection of thawed PBMCs was the method by which CD4+ T cells were purified. This sample is part of a study of PD-1 blockade in classical Hodgkin lymphoma. Whole-study findings and limits: The study reported lower baseline TCR diversity in newly diagnosed patients than in healthy donors.

The clonotype originates from a human donor with classical Hodgkin lymphoma. Sample: CD4+ T cells from blood. The rearrangement links TRBV30 to TRBJ2-3; a possible D gene is TRBD2 (6 bases). CDR3 DNA sequence: TGTGCCTGGAGTGTTTCGGGGGTGGATACGCAGTATTTT. Its translation: CAWSVSGVDTQYF.